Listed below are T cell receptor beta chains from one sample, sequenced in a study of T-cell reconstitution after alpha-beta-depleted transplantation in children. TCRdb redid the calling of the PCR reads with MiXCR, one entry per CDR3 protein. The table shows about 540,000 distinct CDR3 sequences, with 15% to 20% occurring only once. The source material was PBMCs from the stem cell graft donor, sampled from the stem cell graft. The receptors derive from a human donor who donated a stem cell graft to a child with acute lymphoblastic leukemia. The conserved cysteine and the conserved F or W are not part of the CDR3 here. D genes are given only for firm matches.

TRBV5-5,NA,ARRDFTDTQY
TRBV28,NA,ASSLPGVAYEQY
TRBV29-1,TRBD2,SAHAGLAGEWAYNEQF
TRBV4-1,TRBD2,ASSRDSGRETQY
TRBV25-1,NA,ASSDRGGGRSLNTEAF
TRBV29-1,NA,SVENSYYGYT
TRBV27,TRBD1,ASSPLQGLHKLNTEAF
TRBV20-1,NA,SARGDWDQPQH
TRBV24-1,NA,ATSMPGENEQF
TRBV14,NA,ASSQVRFRTIQETQY
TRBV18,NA,ASSPLPTSEAF
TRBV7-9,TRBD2,ASSLTSGRAWNEQF
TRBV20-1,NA,SAREYMGYDNSPLH
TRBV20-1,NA,SATALGGSPLH
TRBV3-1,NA,ASSQPTYPYEQY
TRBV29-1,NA,SVHSPAWRTLSYEQY
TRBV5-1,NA,ASSLGVRDYEQY
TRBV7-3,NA,ASSLPGSRGNEQF
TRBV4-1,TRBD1,ASSPLSGQGSGYT
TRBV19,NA,ASNASPASKKTQY
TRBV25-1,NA,ASSGYRDSDTQY
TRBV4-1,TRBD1,ASSQDSQGAYSPLH
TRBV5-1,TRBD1,ASSLAPGTDGYT
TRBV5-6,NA,ASRTDSSGSRNTEAF
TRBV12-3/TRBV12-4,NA,ASSYGSPTAYEQY
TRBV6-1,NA,ASRHRRSGTGELF
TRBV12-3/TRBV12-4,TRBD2,ASSGEGLAGVDTQY
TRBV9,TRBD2,ASSVGGLAGGPPSWELF
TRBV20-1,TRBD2,SARTGSGRWEQY
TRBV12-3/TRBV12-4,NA,ASSPAGQAIGYT
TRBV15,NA,ATSGLVSETQY
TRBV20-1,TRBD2,SARESTSGRGNEQF
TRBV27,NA,ASSFKGGGNGYT
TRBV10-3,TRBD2,AISESGTNYEQY
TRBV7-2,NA,ASSLTSSGANVLT
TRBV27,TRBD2,ASSAGGTTYEQY
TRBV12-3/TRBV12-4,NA,ASSFSPNPYEQY
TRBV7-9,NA,ASSLVSLNEKLF
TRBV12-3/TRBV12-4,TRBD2,ASSLGLSGGPGEQF
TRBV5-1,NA,ASERWSYGYT
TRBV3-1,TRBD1,ASSPTGGENTEAF
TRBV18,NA,ASSQEKHPNYGYT
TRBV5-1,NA,ASSLRRAPTGELF
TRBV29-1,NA,SARDKLTNEQY
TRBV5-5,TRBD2,ASSLGLARPLGDEQF
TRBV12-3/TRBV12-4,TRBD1,ASTRTGGRETQY
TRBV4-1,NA,ASAHSTGELF
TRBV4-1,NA,ASRARDDSLNQPQH
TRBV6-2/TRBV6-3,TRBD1,ASSSRTGVSPYNEQF
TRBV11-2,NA,ASSYSGADTQY
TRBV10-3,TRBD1,AISESGRGPGELF
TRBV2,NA,ASSATWGTGYEQY